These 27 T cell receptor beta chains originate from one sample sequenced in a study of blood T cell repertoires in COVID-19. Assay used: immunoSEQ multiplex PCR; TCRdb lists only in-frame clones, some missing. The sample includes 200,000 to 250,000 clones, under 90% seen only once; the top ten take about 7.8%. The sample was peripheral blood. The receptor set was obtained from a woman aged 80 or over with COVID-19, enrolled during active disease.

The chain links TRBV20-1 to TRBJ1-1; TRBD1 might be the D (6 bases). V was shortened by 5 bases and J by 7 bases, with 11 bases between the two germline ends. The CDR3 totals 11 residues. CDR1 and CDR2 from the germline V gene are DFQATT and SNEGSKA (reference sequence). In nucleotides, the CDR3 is TGCAGTGCTCAGGGGCTTAGTGAAGCTTTCTTT. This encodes CSAQGLSEAFF.

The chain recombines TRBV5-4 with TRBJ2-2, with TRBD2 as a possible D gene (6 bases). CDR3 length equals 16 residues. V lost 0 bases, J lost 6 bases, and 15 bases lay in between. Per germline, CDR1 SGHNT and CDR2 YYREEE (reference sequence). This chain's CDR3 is CASSLGTTRSAGELFF. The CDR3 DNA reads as TGTGCCAGCAGCTTGGGGACTACCAGATCCGCCGGGGAGCTGTTTTTT.

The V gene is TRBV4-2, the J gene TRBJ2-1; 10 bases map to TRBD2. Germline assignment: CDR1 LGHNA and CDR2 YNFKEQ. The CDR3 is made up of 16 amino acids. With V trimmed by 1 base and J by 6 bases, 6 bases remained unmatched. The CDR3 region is CASSQGSSGRANEQFF. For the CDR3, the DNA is TGTGCCAGCAGCCAAGGTTCCAGCGGGAGGGCCAATGAGCAGTTCTTC.

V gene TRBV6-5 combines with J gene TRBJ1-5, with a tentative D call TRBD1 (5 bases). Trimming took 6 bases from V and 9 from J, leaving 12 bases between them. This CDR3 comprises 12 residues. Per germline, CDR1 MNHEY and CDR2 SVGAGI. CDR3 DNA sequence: TGTGCCAGCAGCCCCCAAGGGGTGCCCCAGCATTTT. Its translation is CASSPQGVPQHF.

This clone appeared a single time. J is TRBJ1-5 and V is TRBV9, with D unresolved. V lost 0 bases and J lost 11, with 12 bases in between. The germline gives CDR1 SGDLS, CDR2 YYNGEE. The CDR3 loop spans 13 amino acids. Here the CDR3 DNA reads TGTGCCAGCAGCGTAGGGGAGGGTAGTTCCCAGCATTTT. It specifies CASSVGEGSSQHF.

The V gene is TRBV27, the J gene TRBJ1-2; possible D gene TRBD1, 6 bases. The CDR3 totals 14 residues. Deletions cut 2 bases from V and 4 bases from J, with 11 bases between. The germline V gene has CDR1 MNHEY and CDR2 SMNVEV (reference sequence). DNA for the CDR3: TGTGCCAGCAGTTTAGGGGCAGGGGTCTATGGCTACACCTTC. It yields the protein CASSLGAGVYGYTF.

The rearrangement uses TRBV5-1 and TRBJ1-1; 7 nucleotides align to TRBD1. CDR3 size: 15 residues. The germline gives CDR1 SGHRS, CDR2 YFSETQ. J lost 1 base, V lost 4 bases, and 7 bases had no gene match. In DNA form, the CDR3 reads TGCGCCAGCAGCCTTACAGGGGCCCAGAACACTGAAGCTTTCTTT. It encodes CASSLTGAQNTEAFF.

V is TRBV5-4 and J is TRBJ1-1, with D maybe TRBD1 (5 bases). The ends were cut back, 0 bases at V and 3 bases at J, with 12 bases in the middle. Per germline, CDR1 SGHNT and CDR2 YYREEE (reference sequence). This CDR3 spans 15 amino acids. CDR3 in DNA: TGTGCCAGCAGCTTGGATGGGCGCAGGGACACTGAAGCTTTCTTT. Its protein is CASSLDGRRDTEAFF.

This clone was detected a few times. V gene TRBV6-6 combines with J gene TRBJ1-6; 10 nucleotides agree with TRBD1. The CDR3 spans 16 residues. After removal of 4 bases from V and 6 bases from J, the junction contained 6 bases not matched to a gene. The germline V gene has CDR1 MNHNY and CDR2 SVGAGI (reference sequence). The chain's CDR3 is CASSSDRGFRNSPLHF. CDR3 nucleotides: TGTGCCAGCAGTTCGGACAGGGGGTTTCGTAATTCACCCCTCCACTTT.

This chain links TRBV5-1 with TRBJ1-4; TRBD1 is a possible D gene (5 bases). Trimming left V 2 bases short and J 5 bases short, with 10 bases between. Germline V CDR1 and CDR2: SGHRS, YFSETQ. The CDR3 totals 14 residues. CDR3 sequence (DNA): TGCGCCAGCAGCTTTGGACGGACAAATGAAAAACTGTTTTTT. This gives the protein CASSFGRTNEKLFF.

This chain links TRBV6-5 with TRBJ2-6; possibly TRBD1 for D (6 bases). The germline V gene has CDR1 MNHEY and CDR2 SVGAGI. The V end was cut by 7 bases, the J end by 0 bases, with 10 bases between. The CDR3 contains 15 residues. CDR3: CASIGGFSGANVLTF. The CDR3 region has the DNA TGTGCCAGCATAGGGGGTTTCTCTGGGGCCAACGTCCTGACTTTC.

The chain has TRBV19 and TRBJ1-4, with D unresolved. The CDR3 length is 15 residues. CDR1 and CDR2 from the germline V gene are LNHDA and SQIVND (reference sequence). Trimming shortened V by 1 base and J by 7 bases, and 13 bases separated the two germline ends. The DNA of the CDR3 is TGTGCCAGTAGTATAGGCTCCACGGGAGGTGAAAAACTGTTTTTT. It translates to CASSIGSTGGEKLFF.

DNA of the CDR3: TGTGCCACCAGTGATCCCGGACAGAGGGACATTCAGTACTTC. It translates to CATSDPGQRDIQYF. V gene TRBV24-1 combines with J gene TRBJ2-4; a possible D gene is TRBD1 (6 bases). V gave up 3 bases and J gave up 8 bases, with 13 bases separating them. CDR1 and CDR2 (germline): KGHDR, SFDVKD. The CDR3 runs 14 residues.

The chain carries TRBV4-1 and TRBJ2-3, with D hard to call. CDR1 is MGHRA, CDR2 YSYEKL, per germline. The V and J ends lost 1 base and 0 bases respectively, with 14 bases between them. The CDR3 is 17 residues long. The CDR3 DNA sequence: TGCGCCAGCAGCCAAGCCCCCCCGGAGATTAGCACAGATACGCAGTATTTT. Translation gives CASSQAPPEISTDTQYF.

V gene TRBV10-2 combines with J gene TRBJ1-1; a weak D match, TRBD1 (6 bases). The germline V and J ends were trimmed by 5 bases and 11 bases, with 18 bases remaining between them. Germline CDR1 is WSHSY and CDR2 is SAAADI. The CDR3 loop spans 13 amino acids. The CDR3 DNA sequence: TGCGCCAGCAGTCAAGGGGAAGGGGGTAGTGCTTTCTTT. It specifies CASSQGEGGSAFF.

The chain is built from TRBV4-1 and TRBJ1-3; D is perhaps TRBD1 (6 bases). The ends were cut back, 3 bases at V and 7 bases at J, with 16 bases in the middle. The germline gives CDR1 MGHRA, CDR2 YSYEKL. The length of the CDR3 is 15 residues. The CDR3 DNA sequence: TGCGCCAGCAGCCAGGGGGCCTATTTTCGCAACACCATATATTTT. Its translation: CASSQGAYFRNTIYF.

As DNA, the CDR3 is TGCGCCAGCAGCCCCCGAAGACAATCACTGCATGGCTACACCTTC. Its protein is CASSPRRQSLHGYTF. The chain combines TRBV5-1 with TRBJ1-2; D call uncertain. The germline V and J ends were trimmed by 4 bases and 6 bases, with 19 bases remaining between them. CDR3 length: 15 amino acids. Germline CDR1 reads SGHRS; CDR2 reads YFSETQ.

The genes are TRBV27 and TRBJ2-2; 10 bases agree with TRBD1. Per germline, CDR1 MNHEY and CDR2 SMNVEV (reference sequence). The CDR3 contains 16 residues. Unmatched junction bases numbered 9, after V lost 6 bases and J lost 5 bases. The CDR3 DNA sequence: TGTGCCAGCAGCGGACAGGGGGGCCTGTGGACCGGGGAGCTGTTTTTT. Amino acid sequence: CASSGQGGLWTGELFF.

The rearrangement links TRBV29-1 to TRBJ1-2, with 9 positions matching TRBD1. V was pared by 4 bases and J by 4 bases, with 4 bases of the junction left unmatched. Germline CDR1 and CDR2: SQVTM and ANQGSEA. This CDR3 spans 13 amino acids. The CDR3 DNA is TGCAGCGTTGTAGGGACAGGGTTCTATGGCTACACCTTC. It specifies CSVVGTGFYGYTF.

This CDR3 is CARPERGQNSLNSGNTIYF. The CDR3 DNA reads TGTGCCAGGCCGGAGCGAGGACAGAATTCACTTAACTCTGGAAACACCATATATTTT. This rearrangement joins TRBV19 to TRBJ1-3, with D possibly TRBD1 on 6 matching bases. With 9 bases removed from V and 0 bases from J, the gap between germline ends came to 27 bases. This CDR3 has 19 amino acids. Germline V CDR1 and CDR2: LNHDA, SQIVND (reference sequence).

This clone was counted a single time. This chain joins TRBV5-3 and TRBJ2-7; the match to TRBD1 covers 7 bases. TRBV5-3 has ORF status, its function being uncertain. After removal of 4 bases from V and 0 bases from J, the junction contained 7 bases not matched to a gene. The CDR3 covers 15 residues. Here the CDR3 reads CARSGPGQNSYEQYF. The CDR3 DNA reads TGTGCCAGAAGCGGACCGGGACAGAACTCCTACGAGCAGTACTTC.

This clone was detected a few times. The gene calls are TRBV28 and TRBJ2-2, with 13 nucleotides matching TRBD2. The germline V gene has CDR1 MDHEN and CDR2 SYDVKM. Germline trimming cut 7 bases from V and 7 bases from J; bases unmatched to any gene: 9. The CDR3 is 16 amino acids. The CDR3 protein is CASTATSGRIIGELFF. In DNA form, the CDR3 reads TGTGCCAGCACCGCGACTAGCGGGAGGATTATCGGGGAGCTGTTTTTT.

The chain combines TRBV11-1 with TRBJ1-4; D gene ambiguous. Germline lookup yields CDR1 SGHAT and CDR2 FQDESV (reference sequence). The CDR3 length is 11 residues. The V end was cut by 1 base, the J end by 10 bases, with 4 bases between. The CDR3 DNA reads TGTGCCAGCAGCTTAGGCGGAAAACTGTTTTTT. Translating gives CASSLGGKLFF.

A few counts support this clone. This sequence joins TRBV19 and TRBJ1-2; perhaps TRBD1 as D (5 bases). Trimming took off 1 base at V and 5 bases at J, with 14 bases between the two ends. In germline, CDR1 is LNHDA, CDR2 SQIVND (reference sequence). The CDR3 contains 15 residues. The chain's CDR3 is CASSIGVIGGYGYTF. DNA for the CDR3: TGTGCCAGTAGTATAGGCGTTATCGGGGGGTATGGCTACACCTTC.

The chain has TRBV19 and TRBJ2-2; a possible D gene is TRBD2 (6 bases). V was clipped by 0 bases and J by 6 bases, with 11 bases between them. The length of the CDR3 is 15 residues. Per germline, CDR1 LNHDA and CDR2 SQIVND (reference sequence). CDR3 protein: CASSIDRLGPGELFF. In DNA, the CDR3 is TGTGCCAGTAGTATAGATCGACTAGGCCCCGGGGAGCTGTTTTTT.

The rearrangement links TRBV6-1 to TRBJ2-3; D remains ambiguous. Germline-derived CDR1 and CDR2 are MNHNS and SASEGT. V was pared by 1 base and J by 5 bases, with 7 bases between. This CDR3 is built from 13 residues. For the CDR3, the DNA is TGTGCCAGCAGTGAAGGCCTACTAGATACGCAGTATTTT. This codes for CASSEGLLDTQYF.

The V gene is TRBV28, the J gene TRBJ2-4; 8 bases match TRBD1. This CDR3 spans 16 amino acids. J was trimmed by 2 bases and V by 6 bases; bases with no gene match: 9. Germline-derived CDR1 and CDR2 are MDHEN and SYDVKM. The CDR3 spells CASSPDRGWTKNIQYF. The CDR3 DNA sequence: TGTGCCAGCAGCCCCGACAGGGGTTGGACCAAAAACATTCAGTACTTC.